The 20 T cell receptor beta chains below come from one sample, sequenced in a study of CD8 T cells in ankylosing spondylitis (dated by TCRdb to 2016 to 2017). Summary of the overall study and its limitations: A TCR beta motif made up of several highly homologous amino acid variants appeared to be characteristic of blood from ankylosing spondylitis patients.

Preparation of the library involved 5' RACE. Sequencing used an Illumina HiSeq 2500. TCRdb took the public reads, trimmed them with fastp at Q25, ran MiXCR for clone calling and kept in-frame beta chains. Rows with one shared CDR3 protein collapse into an entry with the most common genes and DNA. Recorded for this sample are about 330,000 distinct CDR3 sequences; less than 9.5% of them occurred a single time. The top ten hold roughly 15% of the sample. These receptors' targets are unknown. Specimen: blood, either unsorted or a sorted T cell fraction (not recorded which). These receptors all stem from a male donor with ankylosing spondylitis.

The chain is built from TRBV5-4 and TRBJ2-3, with 11 positions matching TRBD2. CDR3 length: 15 amino acids. V trimming: 0 bases; J trimming: 4 bases; junction bases outside the gene matches: 1. CDR1 SGHNT and CDR2 YYREEE come from the germline V gene (reference sequence). CDR3 residues: CASSLELAGADTQYF. The CDR3 nucleotides are TGTGCCAGCAGCTTGGAACTAGCGGGAGCAGATACGCAGTATTTT.

J is TRBJ2-4 and V is TRBV28, with D unclear. The CDR3 totals 12 residues. V lost 2 bases and J lost 5, with 4 bases in between. The germline V gene encodes CDR1 MDHEN and CDR2 SYDVKM. The CDR3 spells CASSLVENIQYF. The CDR3 DNA follows: TGTGCCAGCAGTTTAGTGGAAAACATTCAGTACTTC.

This clonotype came up many times. The V call is TRBV5-1, the J call TRBJ2-7; TRBD2 aligns across 9 bases. The length of the CDR3 is 17 residues. Germline CDR1 reads SGHRS; CDR2 reads YFSETQ. V shed 5 bases and J 4 bases; nucleotides not matched to a gene: 16. In DNA form, the CDR3 reads TGCGCCAGCAGTATTTCGATTGGATTAGCGGGGGAGTACGAGCAGTACTTC. It codes for CASSISIGLAGEYEQYF.

This clonotype was counted between two and nine times. The CDR3 DNA reads as TGCGCCAGCAGCGAGGCCGGGACGGGGAATGAAAAACTGTTTTTT. Encoded protein: CASSEAGTGNEKLFF. The chain couples TRBV5-1 to TRBJ1-4, with D possibly matching TRBD1 (5 bases). Germline-derived CDR1 and CDR2 are SGHRS and YFSETQ. This CDR3 spans 15 amino acids. V lost 4 bases, J lost 5 bases, and 15 bases lay in between.

The chain employs TRBV29-1 and TRBJ1-1; D is unclear. Germline V CDR1 and CDR2: SQVTM, ANQGSEA. This CDR3 comprises 12 residues. The germline V and J ends were trimmed by 4 bases and 0 bases, with 6 bases remaining between them. Written as DNA, the CDR3 is TGCAGCGTTGTGTCGATGAACACTGAAGCTTTCTTT. Its translation is CSVVSMNTEAFF.

The V and J genes are TRBV19 and TRBJ2-1; the match to TRBD2 covers 8 bases. The germline V gene encodes CDR1 LNHDA and CDR2 SQIVND (reference sequence). Trimming at V came to 7 bases and at J to 4 bases, leaving 6 bases not matched to a gene. The CDR3 has 14 residues. The CDR3: CASTATSEYNEQFF. The CDR3 nucleotides read TGTGCCAGTACCGCGACTAGCGAATACAATGAGCAGTTCTTC.

The table lists this clonotype with a few counts. The V gene is TRBV11-2, the J gene TRBJ2-7, with D possibly matching TRBD1 (5 bases). The CDR3 contains 16 residues. Germline CDR1 reads SGHAT; CDR2 reads FQNNGV. V lost 5 bases and J lost 6, with 23 bases in between. In nucleotides, the CDR3 is TGTGCCAGCAGCCCTCGGTTGGGGCTTGGGGTGTCCGAGCAGTACTTC. Translated, it gives CASSPRLGLGVSEQYF.

This clonotype has more than one count but fewer than ten. The rearrangement uses TRBV2 and TRBJ2-1; 15 bases match TRBD2. Germline CDR1 SNHLY, CDR2 FYNNEI. This CDR3 comprises 18 residues. V gave up 4 bases and J gave up 2 bases; unmatched junction bases: 6. The CDR3 bases are TGTGCCAGCAGTGGGGGGACTAGCGGGAGGCCTCCCTACAATGAGCAGTTCTTC. It is translated as CASSGGTSGRPPYNEQFF. Complete variable domain (other parts from reference TRBV2 and TRBJ2-1): EPEVTQTPSHQVTQMGQEVILRCVPISNHLYFYWYRQILGQKVEFLVSFYNNEISEKSEIFDDQFSVERPDGSNFTLKIRSTKLEDSAMYFCASSGGTSGRPPYNEQFFGPGTRLTVL.

In its sample, this clonotype was seen a few times. The gene calls are TRBV27 and TRBJ2-5; D unclear. Trimming took off 5 bases at V and 1 base at J, with 14 bases between the two ends. The CDR3 runs 15 residues. The germline gives CDR1 MNHEY, CDR2 SMNVEV (reference sequence). CDR3 sequence (DNA): TGTGCCAGCAGTGCTTGGCAGGCAAGCCAAGAGACCCAGTACTTC. Residues: CASSAWQASQETQYF.

The rearrangement uses TRBV11-2 and TRBJ2-1; D possibly corresponds to TRBD2 (6 bases). The CDR3 contains 16 residues. The germline gives CDR1 SGHAT, CDR2 FQNNGV. Trimming pared 5 bases from V and 10 bases from J, leaving 24 bases between. The CDR3 DNA follows: TGTGCCAGCAGCCAAGAGACGGACTATCTAGGACAAGAGCAGTTCTTC. Translating gives CASSQETDYLGQEQFF.

This clonotype was recorded at least ten times. DNA for the CDR3: TGTGCCAGCAGCCCCACCCTCCCCGGCAGGGGAGAGTCACCCCTCCACTTT. Protein: CASSPTLPGRGESPLHF. The rearrangement uses TRBV7-9 and TRBJ1-6, with a weak D call TRBD1 (6 bases). Trimming removed 5 bases at V and 10 bases at J, with 24 bases between. Looked up from germline, CDR1 is SEHNR and CDR2 is FQNEAQ (reference sequence). The CDR3 spans 17 residues. The complete variable domain, with remaining parts taken from reference TRBV7-9 and TRBJ1-6, reads DTGVSQNPRHKITKRGQNVTFRCDPISEHNRLYWYRQTLGQGPEFLTYFQNEAQLEKSRLLSDRFSAERPKGSFSTLEIQRTEQGDSAMYLCASSPTLPGRGESPLHFGNGTRLTVT.

The chain carries TRBV7-8 and TRBJ2-1; 7 bases are shared with TRBD2. The CDR3 consists of 16 residues. Germline V gene lookup returns CDR1 SGHVS and CDR2 FQNEAQ. With V trimmed by 5 bases and J by 5 bases, 12 bases remained unmatched. The CDR3 sequence is CASSSRAGRIDNEQFF. The CDR3 nucleotides are TGTGCCAGCAGCAGTCGAGCGGGGCGTATCGACAATGAGCAGTTCTTC.

This rearrangement joins TRBV3-1 to TRBJ2-2; D is uncertain. V was shortened by 1 base and J by 4 bases, with 7 bases between the two germline ends. The germline V gene has CDR1 LGHDT and CDR2 YNNKEL (reference sequence). This CDR3 spans 14 amino acids. The CDR3 sequence is CASSQGPSTGELFF. The CDR3 nucleotides are TGTGCCAGCAGCCAAGGGCCAAGCACCGGGGAGCTGTTTTTT.

In its sample, this clonotype was seen a few times. The rearrangement joins TRBV12-3 or TRBV12-4 to TRBJ1-6, with D hard to call. Trimming left V 2 bases short and J 5 bases short, with 10 bases between. The CDR3 has 15 amino acids. This CDR3 reads CASSLSADNNSPLHF. CDR3 nucleotide sequence: TGTGCCAGCAGTTTAAGCGCAGATAATAATTCACCCCTCCACTTT.

The chain has TRBV12-3 or TRBV12-4 and TRBJ2-7; D may be TRBD1 or TRBD2 (5 bases each). The CDR3 covers 14 residues. Between the trimmed V and J ends, which lost 5 bases and 7 bases, there was a span of 18 bases. In nucleotides, the CDR3 is TGTGCCAGCAGTCCCGGGACCGAGGTCCAAGAGCAGTACTTC. Translating gives CASSPGTEVQEQYF.

This clonotype turned up a few times. V usage is TRBV7-8 and J usage is TRBJ2-7; no clear D gene. Trimming stripped 5 bases from V and 6 bases from J, with 17 bases between. The CDR3 consists of 14 residues. Germline-derived CDR1 and CDR2 are SGHVS and FQNEAQ. CDR3 bases: TGTGCCAGCAGCCCACGGGCAACATCGGTCGAGCAGTACTTC. The encoded protein is CASSPRATSVEQYF.

This clonotype was detected ten times or more. CDR3 sequence (DNA): TGTGCCAGCAGTTTTCAGGGTTGGGAGACCCAGTACTTC. Its protein is CASSFQGWETQYF. The V call is TRBV12-3 or TRBV12-4, the J call TRBJ2-5, with a possible D match to TRBD1 (5 bases). Between the trimmed V and J ends, which lost 3 bases and 5 bases, there was a span of 10 bases. The CDR3 has 13 residues.

Many counts were recorded for this clonotype. V usage is TRBV7-9 and J usage is TRBJ2-5; 7 positions match TRBD2. The germline gives CDR1 SEHNR, CDR2 FQNEAQ (reference sequence). The V segment lost 8 bases and the J segment 6 bases; nucleotides outside the gene matches: 9. This CDR3 is 13 amino acids long. This CDR3 is CASVSSGGQTQYF. The CDR3 DNA is TGTGCCAGCGTTTCCTCGGGGGGTCAGACCCAGTACTTC.

This clonotype was picked up a small number of times. The chain is built from TRBV20-1 and TRBJ2-5; no firm D call. The CDR3 runs 14 residues. The germline V gene encodes CDR1 DFQATT and CDR2 SNEGSKA (reference sequence). The V and J ends lost 1 base and 3 bases respectively, with 12 bases between them. The CDR3 sequence: CSARVIAVKETQYF. The CDR3 region has the DNA TGCAGTGCTAGAGTGATAGCCGTAAAAGAGACCCAGTACTTC.

This clonotype was detected only a few times. CDR3 protein: CASSSWTGGSETQYF. The CDR3 coding sequence is TGTGCCAGCAGCTCTTGGACAGGGGGATCCGAGACCCAGTACTTC. The chain links TRBV12-3 or TRBV12-4 to TRBJ2-5; TRBD1 aligns across 10 bases. V shed 6 bases, J shed 5 bases, and the junction held 9 bases outside the gene matches. The CDR3 is 15 residues long.